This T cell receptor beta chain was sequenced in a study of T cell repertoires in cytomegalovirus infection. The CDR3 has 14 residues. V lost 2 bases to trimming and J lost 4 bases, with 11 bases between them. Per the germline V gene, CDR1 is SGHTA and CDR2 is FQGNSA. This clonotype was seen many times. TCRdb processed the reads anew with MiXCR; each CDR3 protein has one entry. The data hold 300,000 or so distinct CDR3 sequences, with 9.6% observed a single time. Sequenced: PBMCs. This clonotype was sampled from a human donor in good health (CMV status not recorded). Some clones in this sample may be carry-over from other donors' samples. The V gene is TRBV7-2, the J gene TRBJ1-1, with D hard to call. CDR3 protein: CASSLSRIGTEAFF. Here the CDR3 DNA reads TGTGCCAGCAGCTTATCGAGAATAGGCACTGAAGCTTTCTTT.